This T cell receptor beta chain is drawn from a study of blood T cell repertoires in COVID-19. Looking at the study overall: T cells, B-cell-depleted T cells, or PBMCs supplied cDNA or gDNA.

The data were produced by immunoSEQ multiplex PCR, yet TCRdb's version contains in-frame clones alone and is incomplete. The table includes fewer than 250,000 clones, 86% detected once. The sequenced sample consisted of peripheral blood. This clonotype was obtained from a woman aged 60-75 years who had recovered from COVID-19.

DNA of the CDR3: TGTGCCAGCAGCCAAGACTCACTAGCGAGAGGCGAGCAGTACTTC. It yields the protein CASSQDSLARGEQYF. The V and J genes are TRBV3-1 (or the pseudogene TRBV3-2) and TRBJ2-7, with TRBD2 identical over 7 bases. The V and J ends lost 0 bases and 6 bases, in that order; junction bases with no gene match: 8. This CDR3 contains 15 residues. From germline, CDR1 is LGHDT and CDR2 YNNKEL (reference sequence).